The 9 T cell receptor beta chains below come from one sample, sequenced in a study of cytomegalovirus exposure and HLA in healthy donors. Only in-frame clones appear in the TCRdb table, and some are missing; sequencing was by immunoSEQ multiplex PCR. The repertoire holds about 82,000 clones, with just under 95% as singletons. The sample consisted of PBMCs. These receptors were taken from a man between 18 and 29 years old in good health and CMV-seronegative.

This chain links TRBV19 with TRBJ1-2; the D is unclear. Trimming removed 3 bases from V and 8 bases from J, with 19 bases in between. The CDR3 covers 15 residues. Germline values: CDR1 LNHDA, CDR2 SQIVND (reference sequence). CDR3: CASSMVGSLLYGYTF. CDR3 nucleotide sequence: TGTGCCAGTAGTATGGTGGGGAGTCTCCTTTACGGCTACACCTTC. The variable domain in full, completed from reference TRBV19 and TRBJ1-2, reads DGGITQSPKYLFRKEGQNVTLSCEQNLNHDAMYWYRQDPGQGLRLIYYSQIVNDFQKGDIAEGYSVSREKKESFPLTVTSAQKNPTAFYLCASSMVGSLLYGYTFGSGTRLTVV.

This chain links TRBV30 with TRBJ1-4, with D tentatively TRBD1 (5 bases). V was shortened by 0 bases and J by 4 bases, with 9 bases between the two germline ends. This CDR3 has 14 residues. Germline CDR1 is GTSNPN and CDR2 is SVGIG (reference sequence). DNA for the CDR3: TGTGCCTGGAGTGTAATAGGGGATAATGAAAAACTGTTTTTT. This gives the protein CAWSVIGDNEKLFF. The complete variable domain, with remaining parts taken from reference TRBV30 and TRBJ1-4, reads SQTIHQWPATLVQPVGSPLSLECTVEGTSNPNLYWYRQAAGRGLQLLFYSVGIGQISSEVPQNLSASRPQDRQFILSSKKLLLSDSGFYLCAWSVIGDNEKLFFGSGTQLSVL.

This clone has a single count. The chain uses TRBV6-1 and TRBJ2-7; 14 positions match TRBD2. The CDR3 totals 16 residues. Germline V gene lookup returns CDR1 MNHNS and CDR2 SASEGT. Trimming removed 4 bases from V and 2 bases from J; junction bases left unmatched: 4. CDR3 coding DNA: TGTGCCAGCAGTGGACTAGCGGGAGGGCCACCCTACGAGCAGTACTTC. Its protein is CASSGLAGGPPYEQYF.

The rearrangement links TRBV7-2 to TRBJ2-3, with 9 bases identical to TRBD2. The CDR3 length is 16 residues. Germline-derived CDR1 and CDR2 are SGHTA and FQGNSA. Unmatched junction bases numbered 6, after V lost 5 bases and J lost 0 bases. CDR3 loop: CASSPQAGGSTDTQYF. CDR3 bases: TGTGCCAGCAGCCCCCAAGCGGGAGGAAGCACAGATACGCAGTATTTT. The full variable domain, in which reference TRBV7-2 and TRBJ2-3 provide the parts outside the CDR3, is GAGVSQSPSNKVTEKGKDVELRCDPISGHTALYWYRQSLGQGLEFLIYFQGNSAPDKSGLPSDRFSAERTGGSVSTLTIQRTQQEDSAVYLCASSPQAGGSTDTQYFGPGTRLTVL.

CDR3 sequence reads: CASSSLDSSYEQYF. CDR3 coding DNA: TGCGCCAGCAGCTCATTGGACAGTTCCTACGAGCAGTACTTC. The chain joins TRBV5-1 to TRBJ2-7; D possibly corresponds to TRBD1 (6 bases). Germline loops: CDR1 SGHRS, CDR2 YFSETQ. The V end lost 3 bases, the J end lost 1 base, and 11 bases lay between the germline ends. The CDR3 length is 14 residues.

The chain has TRBV6-6 and TRBJ2-3; D not resolved. With 3 bases removed from V and 0 bases from J, the gap between germline ends came to 7 bases. CDR1 is MNHNY and CDR2 is SVGAGI in the germline V gene (reference sequence). The length of the CDR3 is 14 residues. The CDR3 loop reads CASSYTASTDTQYF. CDR3 DNA sequence: TGTGCCAGCAGTTATACTGCTAGCACAGATACGCAGTATTTT.

The V call is TRBV11-2, the J call TRBJ1-2, with 10 bases matching TRBD1. The germline V gene encodes CDR1 SGHAT and CDR2 FQNNGV. This CDR3 has 13 residues. With V trimmed by 6 bases and J by 9 bases, 7 bases remained unmatched. This CDR3 is CASRGQGMDSYTF. The CDR3 coding sequence is TGTGCCAGCAGGGGACAGGGGATGGATAGCTACACCTTC.

The chain couples TRBV28 to TRBJ1-2, with D possibly TRBD1 on 6 matching bases. V was trimmed by 3 bases and J by 5 bases, leaving 19 bases between them. Germline V gene data show CDR1 as MDHEN and CDR2 as SYDVKM. There are 16 residues in the CDR3. The CDR3 coding sequence is TGTGCCAGCAGTTTGATCCCCACAGGGACCCCATATGGCTACACCTTC. Encoded protein: CASSLIPTGTPYGYTF.

The rearrangement links TRBV11-2 to TRBJ2-3; D possibly corresponds to TRBD2 (6 bases). The V gene lost 5 bases and the J gene lost 2 bases, with 17 bases spanning the gap. The length of the CDR3 is 16 residues. Germline V gives CDR1 SGHAT, CDR2 FQNNGV. CDR3 sequence reads: CASSPEIAEATDTQYF. CDR3 DNA: TGTGCCAGCAGCCCAGAGATAGCGGAGGCCACAGATACGCAGTATTTT.